The source of this T cell receptor beta chain is a study of vaccination effects on CD4 cells after COVID-19. With the ViraFEST assay, the study expanded antigen-specific CD4+ T cells using viral peptide pools, then sequenced them. A 10-day culture period preceded the isolation of CD4+ T cells. The individual was infected with SARS-CoV-2 between March and December 2020, as confirmed by PCR. With an HIV-1 Nef peptide pool, the negative control culture was set up. Half-medium exchanges with IL-2 medium took place on days 3 and 7. Regarding the study as a whole: Late after vaccination, infection- and vaccine-induced clones showed marked clonal contraction.

To note about this clone: The antigen is unknown.

The CDR3 has 15 residues. Germline V gives CDR1 SGDLS, CDR2 YYNGEE. Losses at the gene ends were 4 bases for V and 8 bases for J; bases not matched to a gene: 11. Data came from immunoSEQ multiplex PCR; TCRdb stores just in-frame clones and leaves some out. The data contain 55,000 to 90,000 clones, around 70% of them singletons. The input for sequencing was CD4+ T cells from PBMCs cultured with HIV peptides, taken before COVID-19 vaccination. Documented subset: HIV-1 Nef peptide pool negative control/reference culture. The V call is TRBV9, the J call TRBJ2-1, with 8 bases matching TRBD2. The source is a human donor who had a prior SARS-CoV-2 infection. CDR3 residues: CASSLTGTSHDEQFF. CDR3 in DNA: TGTGCCAGCAGCTTAACCGGGACTAGTCACGATGAGCAGTTCTTC.